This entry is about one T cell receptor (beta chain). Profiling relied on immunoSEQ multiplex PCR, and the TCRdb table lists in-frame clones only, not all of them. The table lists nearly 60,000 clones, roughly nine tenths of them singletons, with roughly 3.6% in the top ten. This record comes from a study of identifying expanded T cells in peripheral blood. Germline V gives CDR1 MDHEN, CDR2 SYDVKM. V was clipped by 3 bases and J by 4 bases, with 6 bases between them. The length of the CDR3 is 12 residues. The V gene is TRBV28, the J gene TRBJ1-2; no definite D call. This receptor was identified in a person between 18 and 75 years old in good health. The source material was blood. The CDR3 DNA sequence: TGTGCCAGCAGTTTTGGTCTCTATGGCTACACCTTC. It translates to CASSFGLYGYTF.